This T cell receptor (beta chain) came from a study of OX40 agonist ivuxolimab in advanced cancers. Sequenced by immunoSEQ multiplex PCR; TCRdb stores in-frame clones only, minus some. The table includes 75,000 to 100,000 clones, around 86% detected once. Comment on this clone: Its antigen remains unidentified.

V gave up 5 bases and J gave up 3 bases; unmatched junction bases: 4. The length of the CDR3 is 15 residues. Germline V gene data show CDR1 as SEHNR and CDR2 as FQNEAQ (reference sequence). Study outcomes and limitations: Mean expanded clone counts were higher in CD8+ than CD4+ T cells.

The material was CD4+ or CD8+ T cells sorted from blood, obtained in a trial of the OX40 agonist ivuxolimab. This sequence joins TRBV7-9 and TRBJ2-7, with 13 bases lining up with TRBD2. The sequence was collected from an adult with an advanced solid tumor such as melanoma, head and neck, liver or kidney cancer. CDR3 residues: CASSSRTSGSYEQYF. CDR3 DNA sequence: TGTGCCAGCAGCAGCCGGACTAGCGGGAGCTACGAGCAGTACTTC.